This TCR beta chain is drawn from a study of T-cell memory formation after mild COVID-19. Looking at the study overall: Clusters were largely donor specific.

A single record per CDR3 protein comes from TCRdb applying MiXCR to the 5' RACE reads. The table has roughly 86,000 distinct CDR3 sequences, around 13% seen once. Only a few counts were recorded for this clonotype. Per germline, CDR1 SGHRS and CDR2 YFSETQ. V dropped 0 bases and J dropped 2; count of bases not matched to a gene: 17. This CDR3 region has 20 residues. This chain links TRBV5-1 with TRBJ2-3; TRBD2 agrees at 8 bases. The sequence was obtained from an adult woman who had mild COVID-19 (a few samples of this study predate the infection). Cell type and time point are not known. Specimen: PBMCs or a T cell subset sorted from them (not recorded which). The CDR3 spells CASSLVGSRGAESSTDTQYF. DNA of the CDR3: TGCGCCAGCAGCTTGGTTGGATCGCGGGGGGCCGAATCGTCCACAGATACGCAGTATTTT. The full variable domain, completed using reference TRBV5-1 and TRBJ2-3, is KAGVTQTPRYLIKTRGQQVTLSCSPISGHRSVSWYQQTPGQGLQFLFEYFSETQRNKGNFPGRFSGRQFSNSRSEMNVSTLELGDSALYLCASSLVGSRGAESSTDTQYFGPGTRLTVL.